Following are 21 T cell receptor beta chains from one sample sequenced in a study of monozygotic twins with inflammatory bowel disease. TCRdb reanalyzed the 5' RACE reads and collapses them to one entry per CDR3 protein, without DNA. This table holds some 150,000 distinct CDR3 sequences. Sequenced input: blood. These receptors all stem from a human donor with ulcerative colitis or Crohn's disease, or a healthy co-twin of an affected twin (not recorded which).

The rearrangement uses TRBV20-1 and TRBJ2-3; the D gene TCRdb calls, TRBD1, cannot be checked with no DNA. The germline CDR1 and CDR2 sequences are DFQATT and SNEGSKA (reference sequence). CDR3 length: 15 amino acids. CDR3 protein: CSAPHPRGSTDTQYF.

The chain links TRBV19 to TRBJ2-7; the D gene TCRdb calls, TRBD1, cannot be checked with no DNA. The CDR3 totals 14 residues. Germline V CDR1 and CDR2: LNHDA, SQIVND (reference sequence). Here the CDR3 reads CASSIRGPSYEQYF.

The rearrangement uses TRBV19 and TRBJ1-2. This CDR3 has 15 amino acids. Germline CDR1 LNHDA, CDR2 SQIVND (reference sequence). This CDR3 reads CASSIVGEAAYGYTF.

This chain joins TRBV15 and TRBJ2-7; lacking DNA, the TRBD1 call made by TCRdb goes unchecked. This CDR3 has 15 amino acids. CDR1 is LNHNV and CDR2 is YYDKDF in the germline V gene (reference sequence). The CDR3 here is CATSRVRDSTYEQYF.

J is TRBJ1-2 and V is TRBV4-3. This CDR3 comprises 14 residues. Germline CDR1 reads LGHNA; CDR2 reads YSLEER. This CDR3 is CASSQGEGIYGYTF.

J is TRBJ1-5 and V is TRBV18. The CDR3 has 13 amino acids. Germline V CDR1 and CDR2: KGHSH, LQKENI. The CDR3 region is CASSPRANQPQHF.

This chain links TRBV18 with TRBJ1-6. This CDR3 is built from 13 residues. The germline gives CDR1 KGHSH, CDR2 LQKENI. The CDR3 protein is CASSPLGDSPLHF.

This sequence joins TRBV4-1 and TRBJ2-1; TCRdb's D call of TRBD1 is untestable without DNA. The CDR3 runs 17 residues. Germline V gene lookup returns CDR1 MGHRA and CDR2 YSYEKL. Here the CDR3 reads CASSLPAGRGVGGEQFF.

CDR3: CASSNYGNTEAFF. The chain has TRBV12-3 or TRBV12-4 and TRBJ1-1. The CDR3 is 13 residues long.

The chain is built from TRBV12-3 or TRBV12-4 and TRBJ2-7; the TCRdb call, TRBD1, lacks DNA for checking. There are 11 residues in the CDR3. The CDR3 reads CASSPGPEQYF.

This sequence joins TRBV19 and TRBJ2-2; lacking DNA, the TRBD1 call made by TCRdb goes unchecked. The CDR3 is made up of 16 amino acids. Germline V lookup: CDR1 LNHDA, CDR2 SQIVND (reference sequence). The CDR3 here is CASSIKDRRITGELFF.

The chain is built from TRBV5-1 and TRBJ1-5. The germline CDR1 and CDR2 sequences are SGHRS and YFSETQ. The CDR3 consists of 13 residues. The CDR3 region is CASSLDGDQPQHF.

V usage is TRBV18 and J usage is TRBJ1-1; TCRdb's D call, TRBD1, is unchecked because there is no DNA. The germline gives CDR1 KGHSH, CDR2 LQKENI. The CDR3 is 15 amino acids. The CDR3 is CASSPQAGENTEAFF.

The V and J genes are TRBV18 and TRBJ1-3; TCRdb picks TRBD1, but there is no DNA to check that call. This CDR3 is built from 18 residues. Germline V CDR1 and CDR2: KGHSH, LQKENI. CDR3 protein: CASSPPGPLGHSGNTIYF.

The CDR3 loop is CASSIAGGSHEQFF. The rearrangement links TRBV19 to TRBJ2-1; TCRdb selects TRBD2, and the lack of DNA leaves this call unchecked. Germline CDR1 reads LNHDA; CDR2 reads SQIVND (reference sequence). This CDR3 is built from 14 residues.

The chain uses TRBV5-5 and TRBJ2-1. The CDR3 totals 15 residues. Germline CDR1 is SGHKS and CDR2 is YYEKEE (reference sequence). This chain's CDR3 is CASSLETVSYNEQFF.

The chain employs TRBV7-6 and TRBJ2-5; TCRdb's D call, TRBD2, is unchecked because there is no DNA. CDR1 and CDR2 (germline): SGHVS, FNYEAQ. This CDR3 is 15 amino acids long. The CDR3 loop is CASTPIAGGQETQYF.

The genes are TRBV7-3 and TRBJ2-5. The CDR3 covers 13 residues. Germline CDR1 reads SGHTA; CDR2 reads FQGTGA. The CDR3 is CASSQELQETQYF.

The rearrangement uses TRBV5-6 and TRBJ2-1; there is no DNA to check the TCRdb D call of TRBD2. The CDR3 is 14 amino acids. CDR1 SGHDT and CDR2 YYEEEE come from the germline V gene. CDR3 sequence: CASSNTGGQNEQFF.

J is TRBJ1-3 and V is TRBV7-9; TCRdb returns TRBD1, unconfirmable since there is no DNA. Per the germline V gene, CDR1 is SEHNR and CDR2 is FQNEAQ (reference sequence). CDR3 length equals 15 residues. This CDR3 is CASSRDRLSGNTIYF.

V is TRBV5-6 and J is TRBJ2-7; TCRdb's assignment of TRBD1 cannot be checked, as there is no DNA. The germline V gene encodes CDR1 SGHDT and CDR2 YYEEEE. The CDR3 has 14 amino acids. The chain's CDR3 is CASSLVQGFGEQYF.